The 3 T cell receptor beta chains below were found in one sample sequenced in a study of CD8+ T cells in alopecia areata. Isolated RNA was reverse transcribed into cDNA used as the sequencing template. Using immunoSEQ multiplex PCR, the repertoire was profiled, and TCRdb retains in-frame clones only, with some absent. Of under 150,000 clones listed, roughly 55% were seen once; the top ten hold around 6%. As to treatment: oral pan-JAK inhibitor, 5-10 mg twice daily. The source material was CD4+ T cells sorted from blood, sampled at week 4, from a patient treated with tofacitinib. The receptor source for this set is a human donor with alopecia areata.

The V gene is TRBV10-3, the J gene TRBJ2-3; D may be TRBD1 or TRBD2 (6 bases each). CDR1 is ENHRY, CDR2 SYGVKD, per germline. Trimming took off 6 bases at V and 3 bases at J, with 16 bases between the two ends. CDR3 length equals 15 residues. The CDR3 spells CAISAEGGGTDTQYF. The CDR3 DNA is TGTGCCATCAGCGCCGAGGGGGGCGGAACAGATACGCAGTATTTT.

This chain connects TRBV27 to TRBJ2-4, with D unclear. The CDR3 is made up of 14 amino acids. Germline values: CDR1 MNHEY, CDR2 SMNVEV (reference sequence). V was clipped by 4 bases and J by 1 base, with 8 bases between them. The CDR3 region has the DNA TGTGCCAGCAGTTCCAGCCGTGCCAAAAACATTCAGTACTTC. Amino acids: CASSSSRAKNIQYF.

The CDR3 reads CAWNVPGGLSAGYGYTF. CDR3 DNA: TGTGCCTGGAACGTCCCCGGCGGTTTGAGCGCCGGCTATGGCTACACCTTC. The V call is TRBV30, the J call TRBJ1-2, with D uncertain. Germline CDR1 reads GTSNPN; CDR2 reads SVGIG (reference sequence). Trimming removed 4 bases at V and 4 bases at J, with 25 bases between. The CDR3 has 17 amino acids.